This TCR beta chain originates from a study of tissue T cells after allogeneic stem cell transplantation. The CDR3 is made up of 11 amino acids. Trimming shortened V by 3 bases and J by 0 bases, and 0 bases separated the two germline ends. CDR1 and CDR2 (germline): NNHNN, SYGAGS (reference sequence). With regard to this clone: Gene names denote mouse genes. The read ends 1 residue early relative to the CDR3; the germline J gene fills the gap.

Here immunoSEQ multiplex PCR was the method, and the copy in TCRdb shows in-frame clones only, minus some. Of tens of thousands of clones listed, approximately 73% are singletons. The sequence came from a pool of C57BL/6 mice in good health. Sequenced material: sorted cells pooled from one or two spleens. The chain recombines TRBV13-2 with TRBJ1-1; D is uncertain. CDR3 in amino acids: CASGANTEVFF. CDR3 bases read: TGTGCCAGCGGTGCAAACACAGAAGTCTTC.